This TCR beta chain was recovered during a study of CD8+ T cells in alopecia areata. At the level of the study: Treated patients swallowed 5 to 10 mg of oral tofacitinib twice daily.

Concerning this clone itself: Antigen unknown.

RNA, once extracted, was reverse transcribed into cDNA for use as the sequencing template. Generated by immunoSEQ multiplex PCR, the TCRdb table keeps only in-frame clones and is missing some. The sample carries 130,000 to 150,000 clones, approximately 49% recorded once. From alopecia areata patients, lesional scalp punch biopsies and peripheral blood were collected. Researchers picked out CD4+ and CD8+ T cells from PBMCs by sorting. Study outcomes and limitations: Scalp samples also yield sequences from resident alphabeta T cells of normal skin.

The CDR3 spans 10 residues. In germline, CDR1 is SEHNR, CDR2 FQNEAQ (reference sequence). V lost 11 bases to trimming and J lost 7 bases, with 11 bases between them. The source material was CD4+ T cells sorted from blood, sampled at week 0. This rearrangement joins TRBV7-9 to TRBJ1-2; D is undetermined. This TCR was sampled from a human donor with alopecia areata. CDR3 loop: CAVRRGGYTF. Written as DNA, the CDR3 is TGTGCCGTGCGACGGGGTGGCTACACCTTC.